This T cell receptor beta chain was identified during a study of identical twins. Germline V gene sequence: CDR1 SGHTA, CDR2 FQGNSA. The CDR3 has 15 residues. The ends were cut back, 8 bases at V and 4 bases at J, with 18 bases in the middle. Study-wide points: Twins showed weaker excess sharing in their beta out-of-frame sequences.

One entry per CDR3 protein results from TCRdb running MiXCR on the 5' RACE reads. The table includes approximately 410,000 distinct CDR3 sequences, 18% detected once. Details on this clonotype: Its antigen remains unknown.

This clonotype originated in a middle-aged man in good health. The chain recombines TRBV7-2 with TRBJ2-1; tentative D call: TRBD1 (6 bases). The sequencing input was naive T cells sorted from blood. CDR3 nucleotides: TGTGCCAGCTTCCCCGGGCAGGGGACATACAATGAGCAGTTCTTC. Encoded protein: CASFPGQGTYNEQFF.